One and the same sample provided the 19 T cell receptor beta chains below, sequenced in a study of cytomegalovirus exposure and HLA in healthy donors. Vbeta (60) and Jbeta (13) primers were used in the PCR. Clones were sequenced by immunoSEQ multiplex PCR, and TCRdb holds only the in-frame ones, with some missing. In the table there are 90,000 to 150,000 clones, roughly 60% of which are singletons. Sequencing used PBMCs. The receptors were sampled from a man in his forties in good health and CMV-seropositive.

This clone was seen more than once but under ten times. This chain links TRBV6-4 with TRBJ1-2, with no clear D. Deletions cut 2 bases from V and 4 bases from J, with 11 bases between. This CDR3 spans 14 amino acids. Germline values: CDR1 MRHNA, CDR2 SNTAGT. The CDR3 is CASSDGTFRYGYTF. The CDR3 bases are TGTGCCAGCAGTGACGGCACCTTTCGCTATGGCTACACCTTC.

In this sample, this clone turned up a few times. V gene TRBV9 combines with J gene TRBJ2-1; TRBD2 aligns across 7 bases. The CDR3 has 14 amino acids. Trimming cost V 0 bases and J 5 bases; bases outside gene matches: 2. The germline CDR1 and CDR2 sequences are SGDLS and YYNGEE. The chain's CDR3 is CASSVGLADNEQFF. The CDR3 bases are TGTGCCAGCAGCGTAGGTCTAGCGGACAATGAGCAGTTCTTC.

CDR3 amino acids: CASSQPTGQETQYF. In DNA, the CDR3 is TGCGCCAGCAGCCAACCGACAGGTCAAGAGACCCAGTACTTC. This chain uses TRBV4-1 with TRBJ2-5; possible D gene TRBD1, 6 bases. The germline CDR1 and CDR2 sequences are MGHRA and YSYEKL. V lost 2 bases and J lost 2, with 9 bases in between. The CDR3 sequence is 14 residues long.

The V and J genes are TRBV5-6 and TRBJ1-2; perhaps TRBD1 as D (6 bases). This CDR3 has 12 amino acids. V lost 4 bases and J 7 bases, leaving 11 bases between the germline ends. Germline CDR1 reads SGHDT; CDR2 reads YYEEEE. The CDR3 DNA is TGTGCCAGCAGCCCCGCGACAGGTGGCTACACCTTC. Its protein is CASSPATGGYTF.

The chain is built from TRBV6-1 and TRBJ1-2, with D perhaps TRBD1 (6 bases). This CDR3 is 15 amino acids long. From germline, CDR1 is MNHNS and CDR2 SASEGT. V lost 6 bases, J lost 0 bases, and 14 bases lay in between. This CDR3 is CASRGRGPANYGYTF. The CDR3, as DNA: TGTGCCAGCAGAGGCAGGGGACCAGCTAACTATGGCTACACCTTC.

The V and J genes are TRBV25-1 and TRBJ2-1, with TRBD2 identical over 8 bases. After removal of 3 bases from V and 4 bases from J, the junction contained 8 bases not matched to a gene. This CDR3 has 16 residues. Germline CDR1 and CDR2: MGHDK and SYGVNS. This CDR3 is CASSEGAGGQYNEQFF. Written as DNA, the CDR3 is TGTGCCAGCAGTGAGGGGGCGGGAGGCCAGTACAATGAGCAGTTCTTC.

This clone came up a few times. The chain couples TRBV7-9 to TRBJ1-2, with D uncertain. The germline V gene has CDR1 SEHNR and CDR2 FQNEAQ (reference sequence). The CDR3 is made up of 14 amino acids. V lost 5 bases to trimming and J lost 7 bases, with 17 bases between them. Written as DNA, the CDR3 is TGTGCCAGCAGCGCCAACGAGCTAGTCAGTGGCTACACCTTC. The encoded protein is CASSANELVSGYTF.

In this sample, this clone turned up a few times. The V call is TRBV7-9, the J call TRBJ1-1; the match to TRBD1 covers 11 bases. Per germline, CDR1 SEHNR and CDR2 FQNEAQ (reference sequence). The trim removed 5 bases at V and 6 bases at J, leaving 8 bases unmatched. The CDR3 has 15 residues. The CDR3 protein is CASSLPGQGAPEAFF. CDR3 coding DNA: TGTGCCAGCAGCCTTCCTGGACAGGGGGCCCCTGAAGCTTTCTTT.

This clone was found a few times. CDR3 loop: CASSPLIHRENTGELFF. CDR3 in DNA: TGTGCCAGCTCACCCCTGATTCACAGGGAAAACACCGGGGAGCTGTTTTTT. V gene TRBV18 combines with J gene TRBJ2-2; a possible D gene is TRBD1 (6 bases). The CDR3 is 17 amino acids. Trimming removed 3 bases at V and 2 bases at J, with 16 bases between. Per the germline V gene, CDR1 is KGHSH and CDR2 is LQKENI.

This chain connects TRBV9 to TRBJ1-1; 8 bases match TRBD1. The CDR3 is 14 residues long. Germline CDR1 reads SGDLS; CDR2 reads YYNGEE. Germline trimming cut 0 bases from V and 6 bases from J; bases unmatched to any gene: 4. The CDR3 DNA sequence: TGTGCCAGCAGCGTAGCGTCAGGGGGCGCTGAAGCTTTCTTT. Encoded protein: CASSVASGGAEAFF.

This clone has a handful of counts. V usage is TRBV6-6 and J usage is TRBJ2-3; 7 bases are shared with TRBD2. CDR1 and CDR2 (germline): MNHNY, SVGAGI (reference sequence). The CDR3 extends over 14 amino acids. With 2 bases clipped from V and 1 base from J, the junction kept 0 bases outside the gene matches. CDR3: CASSYGGGTDTQYF. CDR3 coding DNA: TGTGCCAGCAGTTACGGGGGGGGCACAGATACGCAGTATTTT.

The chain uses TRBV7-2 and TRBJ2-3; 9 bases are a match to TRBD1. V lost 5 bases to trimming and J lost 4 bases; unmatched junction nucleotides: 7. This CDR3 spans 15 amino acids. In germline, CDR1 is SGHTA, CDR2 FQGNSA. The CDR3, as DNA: TGTGCCAGCAGCCTACAGGGGGCGCCCCCAGATACGCAGTATTTT. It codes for CASSLQGAPPDTQYF.

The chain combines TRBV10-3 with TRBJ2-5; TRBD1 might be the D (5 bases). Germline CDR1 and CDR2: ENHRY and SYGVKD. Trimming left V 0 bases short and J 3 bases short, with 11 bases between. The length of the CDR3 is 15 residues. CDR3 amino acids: CAISESTAGKETQYF. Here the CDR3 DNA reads TGTGCCATCAGTGAGTCGACGGCAGGGAAAGAGACCCAGTACTTC.

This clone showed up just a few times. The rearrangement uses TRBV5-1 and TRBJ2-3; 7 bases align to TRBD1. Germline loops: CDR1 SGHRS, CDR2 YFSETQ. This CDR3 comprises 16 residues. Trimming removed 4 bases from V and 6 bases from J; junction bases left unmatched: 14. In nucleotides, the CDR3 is TGCGCCAGCAGCGCCGACAGGGTACCCAGGACTGATACGCAGTATTTT. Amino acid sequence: CASSADRVPRTDTQYF.

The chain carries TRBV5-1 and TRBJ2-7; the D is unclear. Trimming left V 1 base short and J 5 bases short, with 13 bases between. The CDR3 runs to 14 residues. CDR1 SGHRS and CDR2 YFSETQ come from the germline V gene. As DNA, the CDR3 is TGCGCCAGCAGCTTGCCACACGTCCCCGACGAGCAGTACTTC. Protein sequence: CASSLPHVPDEQYF. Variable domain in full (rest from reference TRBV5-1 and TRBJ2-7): KAGVTQTPRYLIKTRGQQVTLSCSPISGHRSVSWYQQTPGQGLQFLFEYFSETQRNKGNFPGRFSGRQFSNSRSEMNVSTLELGDSALYLCASSLPHVPDEQYFGPGTRLTVT.

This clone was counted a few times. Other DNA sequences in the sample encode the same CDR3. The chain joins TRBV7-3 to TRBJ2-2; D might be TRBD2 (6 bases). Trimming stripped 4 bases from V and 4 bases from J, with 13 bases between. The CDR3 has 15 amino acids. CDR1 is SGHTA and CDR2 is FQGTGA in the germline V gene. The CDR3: CASSSSSGGTGELFF. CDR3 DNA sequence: TGTGCCAGCAGCTCGAGTAGCGGAGGCACCGGGGAGCTGTTTTTT.

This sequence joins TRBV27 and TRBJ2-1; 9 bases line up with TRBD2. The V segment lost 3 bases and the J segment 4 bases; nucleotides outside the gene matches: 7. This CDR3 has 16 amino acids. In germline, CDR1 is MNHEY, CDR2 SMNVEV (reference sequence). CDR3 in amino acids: CASSFVGLAGYNEQFF. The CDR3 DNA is TGTGCCAGCAGTTTCGTCGGGCTAGCGGGGTACAATGAGCAGTTCTTC.

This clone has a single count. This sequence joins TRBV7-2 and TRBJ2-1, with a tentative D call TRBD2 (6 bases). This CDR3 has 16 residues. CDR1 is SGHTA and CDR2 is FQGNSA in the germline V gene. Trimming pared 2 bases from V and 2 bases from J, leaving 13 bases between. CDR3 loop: CASSLSPLATYNEQFF. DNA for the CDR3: TGTGCCAGCAGCTTAAGCCCGCTAGCGACCTACAATGAGCAGTTCTTC.

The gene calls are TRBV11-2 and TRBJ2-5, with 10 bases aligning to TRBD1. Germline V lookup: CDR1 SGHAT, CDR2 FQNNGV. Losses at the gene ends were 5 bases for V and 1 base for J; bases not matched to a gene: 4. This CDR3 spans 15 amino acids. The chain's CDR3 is CASSPRTGGQETQYF. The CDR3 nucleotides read TGTGCCAGCAGCCCCCGGACAGGGGGCCAAGAGACCCAGTACTTC.